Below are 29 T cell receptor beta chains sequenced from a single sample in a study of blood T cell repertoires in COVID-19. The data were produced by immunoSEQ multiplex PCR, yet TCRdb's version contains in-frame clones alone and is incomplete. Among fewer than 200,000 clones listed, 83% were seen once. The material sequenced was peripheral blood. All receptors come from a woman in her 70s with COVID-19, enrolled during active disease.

CDR3 amino acids: CATTSATGGTDTQYF. CDR3 nucleotides: TGTGCCACCACCTCCGCGACAGGGGGCACAGATACGCAGTATTTT. This sequence joins TRBV24-1 and TRBJ2-3; TRBD1 aligns across 8 bases. The CDR3 is 15 residues long. Germline CDR1 is KGHDR and CDR2 is SFDVKD. V lost 8 bases, J lost 1 base, and 7 bases stayed unmatched.

DNA for the CDR3: TGTGCTAGTGGTTTTGAGACTCTGGAGGGCTACACCTTC. The encoded protein is CASGFETLEGYTF. The rearrangement joins TRBV12-5 to TRBJ1-2; D ambiguous. Trimming shortened V by 3 bases and J by 8 bases, and 13 bases separated the two germline ends. CDR1 and CDR2 (germline): LGHNT, FRNRAP. The CDR3 is 13 amino acids.

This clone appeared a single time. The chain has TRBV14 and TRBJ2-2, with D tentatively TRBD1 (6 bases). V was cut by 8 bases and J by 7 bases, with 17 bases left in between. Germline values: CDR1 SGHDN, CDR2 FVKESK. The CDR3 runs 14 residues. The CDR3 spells CASSGQSVGGELFF. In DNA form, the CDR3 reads TGTGCCAGCTCCGGACAGAGCGTCGGCGGGGAGCTGTTTTTT.

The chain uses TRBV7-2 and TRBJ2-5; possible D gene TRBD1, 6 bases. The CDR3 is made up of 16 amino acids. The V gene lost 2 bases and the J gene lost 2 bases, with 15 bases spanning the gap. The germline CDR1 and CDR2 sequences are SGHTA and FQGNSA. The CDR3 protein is CASSLFPGTTQETQYF. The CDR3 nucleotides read TGTGCCAGCAGCTTATTTCCCGGGACAACGCAAGAGACCCAGTACTTC. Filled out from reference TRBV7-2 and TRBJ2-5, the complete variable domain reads GAGVSQSPSNKVTEKGKDVELRCDPISGHTALYWYRQSLGQGLEFLIYFQGNSAPDKSGLPSDRFSAERTGGSVSTLTIQRTQQEDSAVYLCASSLFPGTTQETQYFGPGTRLLVL.

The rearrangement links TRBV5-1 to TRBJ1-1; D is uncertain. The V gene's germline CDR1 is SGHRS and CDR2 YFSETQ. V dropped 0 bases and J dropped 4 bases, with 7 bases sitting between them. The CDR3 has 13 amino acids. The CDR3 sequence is CASSLAEVTEAFF. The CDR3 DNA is TGCGCCAGCAGCTTGGCCGAGGTCACTGAAGCTTTCTTT.

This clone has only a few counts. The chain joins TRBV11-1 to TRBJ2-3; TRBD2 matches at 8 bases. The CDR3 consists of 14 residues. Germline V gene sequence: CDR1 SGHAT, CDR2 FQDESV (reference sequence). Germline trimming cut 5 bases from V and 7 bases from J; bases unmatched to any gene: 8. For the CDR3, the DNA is TGTGCCAGCAGCCCGACCCGGACTAGCTATACGCAGTATTTT. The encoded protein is CASSPTRTSYTQYF. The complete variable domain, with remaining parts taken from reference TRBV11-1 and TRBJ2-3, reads EAEVAQSPRYKITEKSQAVAFWCDPISGHATLYWYRQILGQGPELLVQFQDESVVDDSQLPKDRFSAERLKGVDSTLKIQPAELGDSAMYLCASSPTRTSYTQYFGPGTRLTVL.

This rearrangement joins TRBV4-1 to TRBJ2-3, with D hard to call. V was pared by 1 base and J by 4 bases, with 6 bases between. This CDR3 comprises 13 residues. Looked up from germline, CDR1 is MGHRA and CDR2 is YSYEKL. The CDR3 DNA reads TGCGCCAGCAGCCAAGGTGGCCCAGATACGCAGTATTTT. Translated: CASSQGGPDTQYF.

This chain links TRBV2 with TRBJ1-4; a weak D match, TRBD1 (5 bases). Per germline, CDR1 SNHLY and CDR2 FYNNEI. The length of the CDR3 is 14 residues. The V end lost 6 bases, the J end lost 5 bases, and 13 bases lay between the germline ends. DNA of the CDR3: TGTGCCAGCAGGGTGACAGCCCTCAATGAAAAACTGTTTTTT. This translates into CASRVTALNEKLFF.

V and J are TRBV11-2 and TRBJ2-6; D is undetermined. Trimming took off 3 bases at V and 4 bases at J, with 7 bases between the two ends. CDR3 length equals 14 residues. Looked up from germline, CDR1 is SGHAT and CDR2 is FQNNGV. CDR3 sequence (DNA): TGTGCCAGCAGCTTCTCGCGCGGGGCCAACGTCCTGACTTTC. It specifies CASSFSRGANVLTF.

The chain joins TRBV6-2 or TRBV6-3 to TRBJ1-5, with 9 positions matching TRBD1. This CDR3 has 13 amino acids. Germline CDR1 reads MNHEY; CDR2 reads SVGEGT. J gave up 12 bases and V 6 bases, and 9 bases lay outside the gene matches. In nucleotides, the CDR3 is TGTGCCAGCAGACCTACCGGGACAGGGAGCCAGCATTTT. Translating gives CASRPTGTGSQHF.

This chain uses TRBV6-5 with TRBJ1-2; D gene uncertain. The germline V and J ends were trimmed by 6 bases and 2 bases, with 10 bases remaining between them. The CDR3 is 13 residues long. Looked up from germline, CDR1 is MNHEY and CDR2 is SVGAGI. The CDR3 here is CASRSTGNYGYTF. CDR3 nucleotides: TGTGCCAGCAGATCGACGGGAAACTATGGCTACACCTTC.

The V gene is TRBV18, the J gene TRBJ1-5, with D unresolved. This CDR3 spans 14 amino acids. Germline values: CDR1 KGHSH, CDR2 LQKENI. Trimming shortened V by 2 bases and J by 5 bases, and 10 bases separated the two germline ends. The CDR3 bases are TGTGCCAGCTCACCAGGGTCGAGGGATCAGCCCCAGCATTTT. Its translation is CASSPGSRDQPQHF.

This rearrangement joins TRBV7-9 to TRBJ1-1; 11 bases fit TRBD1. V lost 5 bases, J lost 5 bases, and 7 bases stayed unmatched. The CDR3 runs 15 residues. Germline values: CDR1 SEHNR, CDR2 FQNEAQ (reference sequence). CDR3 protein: CASSPGTGGRTEAFF. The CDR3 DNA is TGTGCCAGCAGCCCCGGGACAGGGGGGCGAACTGAAGCTTTCTTT.

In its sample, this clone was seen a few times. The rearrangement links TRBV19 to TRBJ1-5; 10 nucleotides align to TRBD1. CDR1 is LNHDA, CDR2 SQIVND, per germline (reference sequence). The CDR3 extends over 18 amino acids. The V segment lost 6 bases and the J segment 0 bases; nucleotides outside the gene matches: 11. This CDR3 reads CASRRGTGERISNQPQHF. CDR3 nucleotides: TGTGCCAGTAGACGAGGGACAGGGGAAAGGATTAGCAATCAGCCCCAGCATTTT.

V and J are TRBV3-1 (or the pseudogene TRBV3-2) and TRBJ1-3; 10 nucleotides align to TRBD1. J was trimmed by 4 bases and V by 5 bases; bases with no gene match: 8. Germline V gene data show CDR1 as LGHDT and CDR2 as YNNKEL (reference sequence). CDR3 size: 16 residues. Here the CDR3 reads CASSYLTGGAGNTIYF. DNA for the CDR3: TGTGCCAGCAGCTACCTGACAGGGGGCGCGGGAAACACCATATATTTT.

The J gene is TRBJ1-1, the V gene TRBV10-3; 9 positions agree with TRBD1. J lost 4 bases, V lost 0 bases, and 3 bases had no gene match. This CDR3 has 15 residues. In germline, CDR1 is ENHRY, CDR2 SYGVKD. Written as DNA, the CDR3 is TGTGCCATCAGTGAGTCGACAGGGGGAGGCACTGAAGCTTTCTTT. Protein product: CAISESTGGGTEAFF.

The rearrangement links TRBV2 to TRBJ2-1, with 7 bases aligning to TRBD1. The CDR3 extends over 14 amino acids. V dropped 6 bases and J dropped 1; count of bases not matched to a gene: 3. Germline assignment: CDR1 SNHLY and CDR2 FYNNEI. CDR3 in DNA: TGTGCCAGCAGGCAGGGGGATTCCTACAATGAGCAGTTCTTC. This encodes CASRQGDSYNEQFF.

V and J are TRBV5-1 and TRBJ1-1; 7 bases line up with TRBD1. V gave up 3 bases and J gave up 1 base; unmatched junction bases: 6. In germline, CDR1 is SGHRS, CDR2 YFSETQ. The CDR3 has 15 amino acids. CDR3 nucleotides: TGCGCCAGCAGCTCACAACAGGGGCCGAACACTGAAGCTTTCTTT. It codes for CASSSQQGPNTEAFF.

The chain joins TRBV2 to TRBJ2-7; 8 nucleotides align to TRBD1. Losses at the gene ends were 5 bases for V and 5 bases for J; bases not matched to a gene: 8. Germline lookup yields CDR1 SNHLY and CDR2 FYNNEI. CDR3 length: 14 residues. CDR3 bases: TGTGCCAGCAGTCTCGACAGGGGAATGGACGAGCAGTACTTC. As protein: CASSLDRGMDEQYF.

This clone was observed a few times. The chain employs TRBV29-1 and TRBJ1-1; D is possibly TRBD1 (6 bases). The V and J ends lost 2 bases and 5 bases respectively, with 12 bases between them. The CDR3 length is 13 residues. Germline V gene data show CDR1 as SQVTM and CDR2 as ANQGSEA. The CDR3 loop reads CSVERQGSTEAFF. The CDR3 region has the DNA TGCAGCGTTGAACGGCAGGGGAGTACTGAAGCTTTCTTT. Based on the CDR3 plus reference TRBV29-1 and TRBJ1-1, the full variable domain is SAVISQKPSRDICQRGTSLTIQCQVDSQVTMMFWYRQQPGQSLTLIATANQGSEATYESGFVIDKFPISRPNLTFSTLTVSNMSPEDSSIYLCSVERQGSTEAFFGQGTRLTVV.

Written as DNA, the CDR3 is TGTGCCAGCAGTCGGTCCCTATTCAATGAGCAGTTCTTC. This translates into CASSRSLFNEQFF. This chain links TRBV12-3 or TRBV12-4 with TRBJ2-1; D unclear. V lost 5 bases to trimming and J lost 6 bases, with 11 bases between them. The CDR3 loop spans 13 amino acids.

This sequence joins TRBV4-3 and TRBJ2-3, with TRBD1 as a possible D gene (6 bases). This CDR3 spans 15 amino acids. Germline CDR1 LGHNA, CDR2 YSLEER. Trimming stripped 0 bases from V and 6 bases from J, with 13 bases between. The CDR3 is CASSQEGAWRDTQYF. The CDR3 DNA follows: TGCGCCAGCAGCCAAGAGGGGGCCTGGAGGGATACGCAGTATTTT.

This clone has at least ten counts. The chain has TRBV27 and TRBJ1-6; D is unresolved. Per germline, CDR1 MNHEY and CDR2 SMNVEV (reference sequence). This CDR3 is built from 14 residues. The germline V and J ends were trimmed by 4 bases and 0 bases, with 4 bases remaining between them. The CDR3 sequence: CASSSSSYNSPLHF. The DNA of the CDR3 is TGTGCCAGCAGTTCGAGCTCCTATAATTCACCCCTCCACTTT.

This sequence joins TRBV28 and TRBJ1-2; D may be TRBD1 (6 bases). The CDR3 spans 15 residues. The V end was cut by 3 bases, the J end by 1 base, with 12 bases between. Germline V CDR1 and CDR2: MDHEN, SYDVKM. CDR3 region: CASSFGGADNYGYTF. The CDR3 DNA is TGTGCCAGCAGTTTTGGGGGGGCGGATAACTATGGCTACACCTTC.

As DNA, the CDR3 is TGTGCCATCAGTGAGAACACAGGGGCCACCGGGGAGCTGTTTTTT. Translation: CAISENTGATGELFF. The chain uses TRBV10-3 and TRBJ2-2, with 7 bases identical to TRBD1. The V gene end was trimmed by 2 bases and the J gene end by 4 bases; junction bases not matched to a gene: 4. Per germline, CDR1 ENHRY and CDR2 SYGVKD. The CDR3 covers 15 residues.

The CDR3 sequence is CASSPGTTPSETQYF. The CDR3 region has the DNA TGCGCCAGCAGCCCCGGGACAACTCCTTCGGAGACCCAGTACTTC. The V call is TRBV5-1, the J call TRBJ2-5; perhaps TRBD1 as D (6 bases). The CDR3 has 15 amino acids. The V end lost 4 bases, the J end lost 5 bases, and 18 bases lay between the germline ends. CDR1 and CDR2 (germline): SGHRS, YFSETQ. Full variable domain (outside the CDR3, taken from reference TRBV5-1 and TRBJ2-5): KAGVTQTPRYLIKTRGQQVTLSCSPISGHRSVSWYQQTPGQGLQFLFEYFSETQRNKGNFPGRFSGRQFSNSRSEMNVSTLELGDSALYLCASSPGTTPSETQYFGPGTRLLVL.

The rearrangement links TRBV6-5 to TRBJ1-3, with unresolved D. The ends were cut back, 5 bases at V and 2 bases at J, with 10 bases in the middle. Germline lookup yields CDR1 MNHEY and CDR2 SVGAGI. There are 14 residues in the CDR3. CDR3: CASSRTRTGNTIYF. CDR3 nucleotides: TGTGCCAGCAGTAGAACGAGAACTGGAAACACCATATATTTT.

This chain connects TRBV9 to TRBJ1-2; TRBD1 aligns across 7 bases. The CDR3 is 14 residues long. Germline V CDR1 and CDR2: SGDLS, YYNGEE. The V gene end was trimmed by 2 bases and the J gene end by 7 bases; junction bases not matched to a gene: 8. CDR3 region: CASSVKGAEGGYTF. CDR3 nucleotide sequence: TGTGCCAGCAGCGTTAAGGGGGCGGAGGGTGGCTACACCTTC.

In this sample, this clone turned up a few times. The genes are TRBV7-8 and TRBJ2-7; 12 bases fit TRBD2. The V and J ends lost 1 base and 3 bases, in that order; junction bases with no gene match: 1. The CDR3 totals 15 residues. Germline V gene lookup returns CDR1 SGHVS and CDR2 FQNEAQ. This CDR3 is CASSLGTSGVYEQYF. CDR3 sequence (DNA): TGTGCCAGCAGCTTAGGGACTAGCGGGGTCTACGAGCAGTACTTC.